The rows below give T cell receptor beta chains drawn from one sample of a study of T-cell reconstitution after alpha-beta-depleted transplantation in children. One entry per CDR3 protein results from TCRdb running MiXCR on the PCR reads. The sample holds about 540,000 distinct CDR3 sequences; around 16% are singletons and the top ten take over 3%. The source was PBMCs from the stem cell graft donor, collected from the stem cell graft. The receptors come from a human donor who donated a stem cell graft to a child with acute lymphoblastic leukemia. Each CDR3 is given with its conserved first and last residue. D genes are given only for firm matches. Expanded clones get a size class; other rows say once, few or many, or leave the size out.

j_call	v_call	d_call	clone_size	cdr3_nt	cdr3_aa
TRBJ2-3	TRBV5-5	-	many	TGTGCCAGCAGCTTGCGGGACACCTCTAGCACAGATACGCAGTATTTT	CASSLRDTSSTDTQYF
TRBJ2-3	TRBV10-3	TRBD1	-	TGTGCCATCAGTACCGGGACAGGGGTTGAAGATACGCAGTATTTT	CAISTGTGVEDTQYF
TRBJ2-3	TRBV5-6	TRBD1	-	TGTGCCAGCAGCCCGGCGGGACAGGGTGACACAGATACGCAGTATTTT	CASSPAGQGDTDTQYF
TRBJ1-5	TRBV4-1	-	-	TGCGCCAGCAGCCAAGAGGAGAGTCCAAGCAACCAGCCCCAGCATTTT	CASSQEESPSNQPQHF
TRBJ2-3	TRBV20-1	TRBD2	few	TGCAGTGCTAGAGGGCTAGCGGGAGGGGCAGATACGCAGTATTTT	CSARGLAGGADTQYF
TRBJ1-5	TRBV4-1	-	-	TGCGCCAGCAGCCAAAGCAGGAATCAGCCCCAGCATTTT	CASSQSRNQPQHF
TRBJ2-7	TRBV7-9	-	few	TGTGCCAGCAGCCCCCGGGGCGGGCGGGAGCAGTACTTC	CASSPRGGREQYF
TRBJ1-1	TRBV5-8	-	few	TGTGCCTGCCCCCCTGAGAACACTGAAGCTTTCTTT	CACPPENTEAFF
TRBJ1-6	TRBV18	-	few	TGTGCCAGCTCACCATACCCGTATGGGCAAGATAATTCACCCCTCCACTTT	CASSPYPYGQDNSPLHF
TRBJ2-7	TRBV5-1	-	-	TGCGCCAGCAGCTTGGTCGGGACTGTTACCTACGAGCAGTACTTC	CASSLVGTVTYEQYF
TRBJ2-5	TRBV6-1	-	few	TGTGCCAGCCTACAAGGGACTTCGGTATGGGAGACCCAGTACTTC	CASLQGTSVWETQYF